Listed here are 26 T cell receptor beta chains from one sample, sequenced in a study of T cell changes during pregnancy in multiple sclerosis (dated by TCRdb to between 2017 and 2020). Libraries were built with the immunoSEQ multiplex PCR assay. This is the immuneACCESS table as TCRdb keeps it, with only in-frame sequences that have V and J called. A part of the clones is gone; compared with another copy, unresolved V genes explain less than half, and the rest is unexplained. The table for this sample lists 45,000 to 55,000 clones; roughly 90% of them were counted only once. Jointly, the top ten make up approximately 0.5% of the sample. Here the sequenced sample was CD4+ T cells from peripheral blood mononuclear cells, taken after pregnancy. The receptor source for this set is a female donor with multiple sclerosis, enrolled in a pregnancy study.

J is TRBJ1-3 and V is TRBV11-2, with 8 positions matching TRBD1. V gave up 5 bases and J gave up 0 bases; unmatched junction bases: 6. Germline V CDR1 and CDR2: SGHAT, FQNNGV. The CDR3 loop spans 16 amino acids. The CDR3 bases are TGTGCCAGCAGCCGATGGACAGGGACCTCTGGAAACACCATATATTTT. It encodes CASSRWTGTSGNTIYF.

This clone has just one count. This chain links TRBV19 with TRBJ2-3; 7 bases agree with TRBD1. The V gene's germline CDR1 is LNHDA and CDR2 SQIVND (reference sequence). V trimming: 5 bases; J trimming: 3 bases; junction bases outside the gene matches: 8. The CDR3 totals 15 residues. The CDR3 loop reads CASSSRQGRTDTQYF. The CDR3 DNA reads TGTGCCAGTAGTTCACGACAGGGCCGGACAGATACGCAGTATTTT.

This rearrangement joins TRBV4-3 to TRBJ2-7, with D maybe TRBD2 (5 bases). V lost 1 base and J 0 bases, leaving 10 bases between the germline ends. The CDR3 totals 15 residues. Germline loops: CDR1 LGHNA, CDR2 YSLEER. The CDR3 region has the DNA TGCGCCAGCAGCCAAGGGCCGGGGAGCTCCTACGAGCAGTACTTC. This codes for CASSQGPGSSYEQYF.

This chain links TRBV5-1 with TRBJ2-2; TRBD2 matches 10 bases. After removal of 5 bases from V and 3 bases from J, the junction contained 4 bases not matched to a gene. CDR1 SGHRS and CDR2 YFSETQ come from the germline V gene. The CDR3 runs to 15 residues. CDR3 in DNA: TGCGCCAGCAGTCTAGCGGGAGAGGACACCGGGGAGCTGTTTTTT. This codes for CASSLAGEDTGELFF. Together with reference TRBV5-1 and TRBJ2-2, the CDR3 gives the full variable domain: KAGVTQTPRYLIKTRGQQVTLSCSPISGHRSVSWYQQTPGQGLQFLFEYFSETQRNKGNFPGRFSGRQFSNSRSEMNVSTLELGDSALYLCASSLAGEDTGELFFGEGSRLTVL.

V usage is TRBV6-1 and J usage is TRBJ2-3, with 7 bases lining up with TRBD2. The V gene's germline CDR1 is MNHNS and CDR2 SASEGT. V trimming: 0 bases; J trimming: 5 bases; junction bases outside the gene matches: 5. The CDR3 totals 15 residues. This CDR3 reads CASSEAWGGGDTQYF. DNA of the CDR3: TGTGCCAGCAGTGAAGCTTGGGGGGGTGGAGATACGCAGTATTTT.

The chain couples TRBV7-2 to TRBJ2-7; 7 bases match TRBD2. From germline, CDR1 is SGHTA and CDR2 FQGNSA. The V segment lost 3 bases and the J segment 7 bases; nucleotides outside the gene matches: 9. This CDR3 has 14 amino acids. In nucleotides, the CDR3 is TGTGCCAGCAGCTTTGCCCGACTAGCCGAAGAGCAGTACTTC. As protein: CASSFARLAEEQYF.

The V gene is TRBV5-1, the J gene TRBJ2-3; 8 bases fit TRBD2. Germline values: CDR1 SGHRS, CDR2 YFSETQ. CDR3 size: 15 residues. J gave up 0 bases and V 4 bases, and 4 bases lay outside the gene matches. The CDR3: CASSRIAGSTDTQYF. The CDR3 nucleotides are TGCGCCAGCAGCCGAATAGCGGGAAGCACAGATACGCAGTATTTT.

The V call is TRBV11-3, the J call TRBJ2-2; D is ambiguous. This CDR3 is 13 amino acids long. CDR1 is SGHNT and CDR2 is YENEEA in the germline V gene. Deletions cut 3 bases from V and 4 bases from J, with 6 bases between. CDR3 protein: CASSFSSTGELFF. In DNA form, the CDR3 reads TGTGCCAGCAGCTTTTCTAGCACCGGGGAGCTGTTTTTT.

The chain joins TRBV18 to TRBJ2-7; a possible D gene is TRBD2 (5 bases). CDR1 and CDR2 (germline): KGHSH, LQKENI. The CDR3 extends over 13 amino acids. V was shortened by 3 bases and J by 2 bases, with 8 bases between the two germline ends. DNA of the CDR3: TGTGCCAGCTCACCTAGCGTAACCTACGAGCAGTACTTC. The encoded protein is CASSPSVTYEQYF.

V gene TRBV5-5 combines with J gene TRBJ1-1; 10 bases are a match to TRBD1. Germline loops: CDR1 SGHKS, CDR2 YYEKEE (reference sequence). V lost 4 bases and J lost 4; bases outside the gene matches: 10. The CDR3 spans 16 residues. CDR3 sequence (DNA): TGTGCCAGCAGCCAGGGACAGGGGAGGGATGGCACTGAAGCTTTCTTT. This codes for CASSQGQGRDGTEAFF.

The chain uses TRBV7-2 and TRBJ1-2; 7 bases agree with TRBD1. Germline V gene sequence: CDR1 SGHTA, CDR2 FQGNSA. The V segment lost 5 bases and the J segment 8 bases; nucleotides outside the gene matches: 20. The CDR3 totals 17 residues. The CDR3 reads CASSGDRVKIGMSGYTF. The CDR3 region has the DNA TGTGCCAGCAGCGGAGACAGGGTGAAGATTGGGATGAGCGGCTACACCTTC.

The CDR3 coding sequence is TGTGCCAGCAGACCTGGAGGAACGAGCTCTGGAAACACCATATATTTT. Protein sequence: CASRPGGTSSGNTIYF. The chain recombines TRBV7-2 with TRBJ1-3; D is unresolved. Trimming pared 6 bases from V and 0 bases from J, leaving 15 bases between. This CDR3 spans 16 amino acids. Germline V CDR1 and CDR2: SGHTA, FQGNSA.

This chain connects TRBV11-3 to TRBJ2-7, with 10 nucleotides matching TRBD2. V trimming: 5 bases; J trimming: 0 bases; junction bases outside the gene matches: 4. The CDR3 contains 15 residues. The germline CDR1 and CDR2 sequences are SGHNT and YENEEA. The CDR3 DNA sequence: TGTGCCAGCAGCATCTCTAGCGGGAGCTCCTACGAGCAGTACTTC. It encodes CASSISSGSSYEQYF.

V and J are TRBV25-1 and TRBJ2-7, with a tentative D call TRBD1 (7 bases). This CDR3 has 15 amino acids. V lost 5 bases and J 2 bases, leaving 16 bases between the germline ends. Germline lookup yields CDR1 MGHDK and CDR2 SYGVNS. Written as DNA, the CDR3 is TGTGCCAGCAGTACGACAGGGAGGACAACCTACGAGCAGTACTTC. It translates to CASSTTGRTTYEQYF.

The chain recombines TRBV28 with TRBJ2-6, with D perhaps matching TRBD2 (7 bases). The CDR3 has 17 amino acids. Per the germline V gene, CDR1 is MDHEN and CDR2 is SYDVKM. V was trimmed by 10 bases and J by 4 bases, leaving 23 bases between them. DNA of the CDR3: TGTGCCACCAAGGGGGGGGCCATTTCTTGGGGGGCCAACGTCCTGACTTTC. Its protein product is CATKGGAISWGANVLTF.

The V call is TRBV25-1, the J call TRBJ2-2; TRBD2 matches 10 bases. Germline-derived CDR1 and CDR2 are MGHDK and SYGVNS. Trimming cost V 3 bases and J 6 bases; bases outside gene matches: 10. The CDR3 sequence is 17 residues long. The CDR3 sequence: CASSDLGLAGASGELFF. CDR3 in DNA: TGTGCCAGCAGTGATCTGGGGCTAGCGGGAGCCTCCGGGGAGCTGTTTTTT.

The chain combines TRBV13 with TRBJ1-1; D unclear. V was cut by 7 bases and J by 4 bases, with 19 bases left in between. This CDR3 is 15 amino acids long. From germline, CDR1 is PRHDT and CDR2 FYEKMQ (reference sequence). The CDR3 loop is CASMFKSAGFTEAFF. For the CDR3, the DNA is TGTGCCAGCATGTTCAAATCGGCGGGGTTCACTGAAGCTTTCTTT.

The chain combines TRBV19 with TRBJ1-4, with D possibly TRBD1 on 6 matching bases. V was clipped by 3 bases and J by 8 bases, with 16 bases between them. CDR3 length: 15 residues. Germline CDR1 is LNHDA and CDR2 is SQIVND (reference sequence). CDR3 residues: CASSIVRGAYEKLFF. The CDR3 region has the DNA TGTGCCAGTAGTATCGTCAGGGGAGCCTACGAAAAACTGTTTTTT.

The V and J genes are TRBV7-9 and TRBJ2-1; 13 bases map to TRBD2. V lost 5 bases, J lost 2 bases, and 6 bases stayed unmatched. Germline V gene data show CDR1 as SEHNR and CDR2 as FQNEAQ (reference sequence). The CDR3 has 17 residues. CDR3 nucleotide sequence: TGTGCCAGCAGCCGAGGACTAGCGGGAGTTCCCTACAATGAGCAGTTCTTC. Protein: CASSRGLAGVPYNEQFF.

The J gene is TRBJ1-1, the V gene TRBV27; 8 bases are a match to TRBD1. CDR1 is MNHEY, CDR2 SMNVEV, per germline (reference sequence). The CDR3 is 16 residues long. J lost 5 bases, V lost 2 bases, and 10 bases had no gene match. The CDR3 nucleotides are TGTGCCAGCAGTTTACGACAGGGGAGGAGGGAAACTGAAGCTTTCTTT. Encoded protein: CASSLRQGRRETEAFF.

This clone was counted only a few times. This chain connects TRBV30 to TRBJ2-2, with D perhaps matching TRBD2 (5 bases). CDR1 is GTSNPN, CDR2 SVGIG, per germline (reference sequence). The length of the CDR3 is 14 residues. V shed 0 bases and J shed 7 bases, with 12 bases lying between them. The DNA of the CDR3 is TGTGCCTGGAGTGTATCCGGGGTCGGCGGGGAGCTGTTTTTT. Its protein product is CAWSVSGVGGELFF.

The chain joins TRBV7-9 to TRBJ2-5, with 10 bases identical to TRBD2. From germline, CDR1 is SEHNR and CDR2 FQNEAQ (reference sequence). The CDR3 extends over 15 amino acids. Trimming cost V 5 bases and J 5 bases; bases outside gene matches: 8. The CDR3 reads CASSGGTSAFETQYF. The CDR3, as DNA: TGTGCCAGCAGCGGGGGGACTAGCGCCTTTGAGACCCAGTACTTC. The variable domain in full, completed from reference TRBV7-9 and TRBJ2-5, reads DTGVSQNPRHKITKRGQNVTFRCDPISEHNRLYWYRQTLGQGPEFLTYFQNEAQLEKSRLLSDRFSAERPKGSFSTLEIQRTEQGDSAMYLCASSGGTSAFETQYFGPGTRLLVL.

The chain carries TRBV19 and TRBJ2-2; 8 nucleotides line up with TRBD2. The CDR3 totals 16 residues. J lost 4 bases, V lost 3 bases, and 7 bases had no gene match. Germline CDR1 and CDR2: LNHDA and SQIVND (reference sequence). The CDR3 spells CASSIAGTSFTGELFF. The CDR3 nucleotides read TGTGCCAGTAGTATCGCTGGGACTAGTTTCACCGGGGAGCTGTTTTTT.

The V call is TRBV28, the J call TRBJ1-1; D may be TRBD1 (5 bases). Per the germline V gene, CDR1 is MDHEN and CDR2 is SYDVKM. This CDR3 is built from 14 residues. Trimming took 3 bases from V and 5 from J, leaving 13 bases between them. CDR3 DNA sequence: TGTGCCAGCAGTTTTTCGGGGGGGAGAACTGAAGCTTTCTTT. It encodes CASSFSGGRTEAFF.

This sequence joins TRBV5-5 and TRBJ2-7, with TRBD2 identical over 11 bases. Germline V gene data show CDR1 as SGHKS and CDR2 as YYEKEE (reference sequence). Trimming at V came to 4 bases and at J to 2 bases, leaving 5 bases not matched to a gene. This CDR3 contains 15 residues. The CDR3 protein is CASSPSGRSAYEQYF. CDR3 nucleotide sequence: TGTGCCAGCAGCCCTAGCGGGAGGTCCGCCTACGAGCAGTACTTC.

The chain recombines TRBV7-9 with TRBJ2-5; D remains unclear. CDR1 is SEHNR and CDR2 is FQNEAQ in the germline V gene (reference sequence). This CDR3 comprises 14 residues. V was pared by 4 bases and J by 0 bases, with 9 bases between. In DNA, the CDR3 is TGTGCCAGCAGCTACTCCCGGTACCAAGAGACCCAGTACTTC. It specifies CASSYSRYQETQYF.